The sequence of this T cell receptor beta chain was determined in a study of cytomegalovirus exposure and HLA in healthy donors. With 60 Vbeta and 13 Jbeta primers, the PCR was carried out. TCRdb keeps only in-frame clones here, not all; method: immunoSEQ multiplex PCR. The sample includes 150,000 to 200,000 clones, around 78% of them seen just once. Sequencing was done on a sample of PBMCs. The origin of this receptor is a woman between 40 and 55 years old in good health and CMV-seronegative.

CDR3: CATQTTSGTDTQYF. The CDR3 region has the DNA TGCGCCACCCAAACGACTAGCGGCACAGATACGCAGTATTTT. The rearrangement links TRBV5-1 to TRBJ2-3, with 8 positions matching TRBD2. The CDR3 consists of 14 residues. The germline V gene encodes CDR1 SGHRS and CDR2 YFSETQ. Trimming removed 9 bases from V and 1 base from J; junction bases left unmatched: 7.